One sample yielded the 26 T cell receptor beta chains listed below, sequenced in a study of blood T cell repertoires in COVID-19. Assay used: immunoSEQ multiplex PCR; TCRdb lists only in-frame clones, some missing. The table shows 130,000 or so clones, with 80% to 90% occurring only once. Sequenced material: peripheral blood. Receptors originate from a man in his sixties with COVID-19, enrolled during active disease.

The J gene is TRBJ1-2, the V gene TRBV30, with 7 bases fitting TRBD1. CDR1 and CDR2 from the germline V gene are GTSNPN and SVGIG (reference sequence). V shed 3 bases and J 7 bases; nucleotides not matched to a gene: 8. The CDR3 totals 13 residues. Written as DNA, the CDR3 is TGTGCCTGGAGGGCAACAGGGGTGCGTGGCTACACCTTC. Translating it yields CAWRATGVRGYTF.

This sequence joins TRBV29-1 and TRBJ2-3, with 7 nucleotides matching TRBD2. Per germline, CDR1 SQVTM and CDR2 ANQGSEA. Trimming cost V 6 bases and J 0 bases; bases outside gene matches: 3. CDR3 length: 13 residues. The CDR3 sequence is CSVGTTSTDTQYF. Written as DNA, the CDR3 is TGCAGCGTCGGGACTACTAGCACAGATACGCAGTATTTT.

The chain joins TRBV3-1 (or the pseudogene TRBV3-2) to TRBJ1-2, with TRBD1 matching over 7 bases. This CDR3 is 15 amino acids long. Germline V lookup: CDR1 LGHDT, CDR2 YNNKEL (reference sequence). The trim removed 1 base at V and 8 bases at J, leaving 10 bases unmatched. CDR3 coding DNA: TGTGCCAGCAGCCAAGGGCAGGGACAGTCTTACGGCTACACCTTC. Amino acid sequence: CASSQGQGQSYGYTF.

J is TRBJ2-5 and V is TRBV5-4, with a weak D call TRBD2 (7 bases). This CDR3 has 15 amino acids. Germline V gene sequence: CDR1 SGHNT, CDR2 YYREEE (reference sequence). V dropped 1 base and J dropped 2 bases, with 12 bases sitting between them. CDR3 DNA: TGTGCCAGCAGCTTGTGGGGGGGACAACAAGAGACCCAGTACTTC. This sequence encodes CASSLWGGQQETQYF.

The V gene is TRBV30, the J gene TRBJ1-6; 8 bases agree with TRBD1. V shed 3 bases and J 9 bases; nucleotides not matched to a gene: 10. The CDR3 is made up of 15 amino acids. The germline gives CDR1 GTSNPN, CDR2 SVGIG (reference sequence). The CDR3, as DNA: TGTGCCTGGAGCGCCGCCGGGACAGGAATTTCACCCCTCCACTTT. Its translation is CAWSAAGTGISPLHF.

The rearrangement joins TRBV6-2 or TRBV6-3 to TRBJ2-5, with D unclear. V was cut by 6 bases and J by 2 bases, with 7 bases left in between. Per the germline V gene, CDR1 is MNHEY and CDR2 is SVGEGT. This CDR3 is 12 amino acids long. CDR3 nucleotide sequence: TGTGCCAGCAGCCAGACACAAGAGACCCAGTACTTC. As protein: CASSQTQETQYF.

In its sample, this clone was seen a few times. The chain employs TRBV9 and TRBJ2-5; D perhaps matches TRBD2 (6 bases). The CDR3 sequence is 15 residues long. Germline loops: CDR1 SGDLS, CDR2 YYNGEE. The V end lost 2 bases, the J end lost 2 bases, and 13 bases lay between the germline ends. Here the CDR3 DNA reads TGTGCCAGCAGCGTTCAGGGAGGCTGGCAAGAGACCCAGTACTTC. Protein sequence: CASSVQGGWQETQYF.

About this clone itself: One end of the junction fails to match germline, which may point to a read error. The chain combines TRBV14 with TRBJ2-2; 7 positions agree with TRBD2. Per the germline V gene, CDR1 is SGHDN and CDR2 is FVKESK. The CDR3 extends over 16 amino acids. As DNA, the CDR3 is TGTGCCAGCAGGCAAGCGGGACTGGCGAACACCGGGGAGCTGTTTTTT. Translated: CASRQAGLANTGELFF.

The chain is built from TRBV7-2 and TRBJ2-7; D may be TRBD1 (5 bases). This CDR3 is built from 13 residues. V was cut by 3 bases and J by 6 bases, with 12 bases left in between. CDR1 and CDR2 (germline): SGHTA, FQGNSA. The CDR3 loop reads CASSFPQGSEQYF. Written as DNA, the CDR3 is TGTGCCAGCAGCTTTCCCCAGGGTTCCGAGCAGTACTTC.

The rearrangement joins TRBV11-2 to TRBJ2-7, with D perhaps matching TRBD1 (5 bases). Germline V lookup: CDR1 SGHAT, CDR2 FQNNGV. The CDR3 spans 13 residues. V lost 5 bases and J lost 1, with 9 bases in between. In nucleotides, the CDR3 is TGTGCCAGCAGCGAGACAGTATCCTACGAGCAGTACTTC. Its translation is CASSETVSYEQYF.

The V gene is TRBV7-3, the J gene TRBJ2-2; 13 nucleotides line up with TRBD2. The trim removed 5 bases at V and 6 bases at J, leaving 15 bases unmatched. The CDR3 is 19 residues long. Germline assignment: CDR1 SGHTA and CDR2 FQGTGA. CDR3 amino acids: CASSLLPLAGGRVAGELFF. In nucleotides, the CDR3 is TGTGCCAGCAGCCTCCTTCCACTAGCGGGGGGGCGCGTTGCCGGGGAGCTGTTTTTT.

The V call is TRBV15, the J call TRBJ2-1; 12 bases fit TRBD2. V lost 1 base, J lost 13 bases, and 5 bases stayed unmatched. The CDR3 extends over 14 amino acids. Germline values: CDR1 LNHNV, CDR2 YYDKDF (reference sequence). CDR3 residues: CATSRGASGGEQFF. For the CDR3, the DNA is TGTGCCACCAGCAGAGGGGCTAGCGGGGGGGAACAGTTCTTC.

This clone appeared a single time. The chain employs TRBV6-2 or TRBV6-3 and TRBJ2-7; tentative D call: TRBD2 (6 bases). This CDR3 has 13 amino acids. CDR1 and CDR2 from the germline V gene are MNHEY and SVGEGT. V lost 2 bases and J 6 bases, leaving 11 bases between the germline ends. The CDR3 sequence: CASSYMGGSEQYF. DNA for the CDR3: TGTGCCAGCAGTTACATGGGAGGTTCCGAGCAGTACTTC.

The chain is built from TRBV5-1 and TRBJ2-4; perhaps TRBD2 as D (6 bases). V was cut by 0 bases and J by 3 bases, with 13 bases left in between. CDR1 SGHRS and CDR2 YFSETQ come from the germline V gene. This CDR3 region has 16 residues. The CDR3 bases are TGCGCCAGCAGCTTGGGCGGGGCTGGGGACAAAAACATTCAGTACTTC. It is translated as CASSLGGAGDKNIQYF.

This rearrangement joins TRBV4-1 to TRBJ2-5; 10 bases match TRBD2. This CDR3 region has 17 residues. The V and J ends lost 0 bases and 1 base, in that order; junction bases with no gene match: 5. Germline CDR1 is MGHRA and CDR2 is YSYEKL. CDR3 bases: TGCGCCAGCAGCCAAGATCCTAGCGGGGGCCTCCAAGAGACCCAGTACTTC. Translation: CASSQDPSGGLQETQYF.

The rearrangement links TRBV4-2 to TRBJ2-3, with D unclear. The CDR3 sequence is 17 residues long. Germline V gives CDR1 LGHNA, CDR2 YNFKEQ. Trimming cost V 0 bases and J 6 bases, with 19 bases left between them. Here the CDR3 reads CASSQDLVGQASDTQYF. CDR3 nucleotides: TGTGCCAGCAGCCAAGATCTGGTTGGGCAGGCTTCGGATACGCAGTATTTT.

This chain connects TRBV12-3 or TRBV12-4 to TRBJ2-3; a weak D match, TRBD2 (5 bases). This CDR3 has 13 amino acids. Trimming took 1 base from V and 6 from J, leaving 8 bases between them. CDR3 sequence reads: CASSLVGGDTQYF. CDR3 bases: TGTGCCAGCAGTTTAGTGGGCGGGGATACGCAGTATTTT.

V gene TRBV4-2 combines with J gene TRBJ2-3, with TRBD2 matching 10 bases. The trim removed 0 bases at V and 0 bases at J, leaving 6 bases unmatched. The germline CDR1 and CDR2 sequences are LGHNA and YNFKEQ. CDR3 size: 18 residues. In DNA form, the CDR3 reads TGTGCCAGCAGCCAAGATCAACTAGCGGGGACCAGCACAGATACGCAGTATTTT. It encodes CASSQDQLAGTSTDTQYF.

A single count supports this clone. The chain employs TRBV3-1 (or the pseudogene TRBV3-2) and TRBJ2-7; D is ambiguous. The CDR3 is 13 amino acids. Looked up from germline, CDR1 is LGHDT and CDR2 is YNNKEL (reference sequence). Trimming removed 5 bases from V and 2 bases from J, with 10 bases in between. The CDR3: CASSNTQTYEQYF. For the CDR3, the DNA is TGTGCCAGCAGCAATACTCAAACCTACGAGCAGTACTTC.

CDR3 residues: CASSLFQGSYNEQFF. In nucleotides, the CDR3 is TGTGCCAGCAGCTTATTTCAGGGCTCCTACAATGAGCAGTTCTTC. The chain employs TRBV7-3 and TRBJ2-1; a possible D gene is TRBD1 (5 bases). The CDR3 has 15 residues. The ends were cut back, 2 bases at V and 0 bases at J, with 8 bases in the middle. Germline V lookup: CDR1 SGHTA, CDR2 FQGTGA.

The chain carries TRBV11-1 and TRBJ2-3; D remains ambiguous. The germline CDR1 and CDR2 sequences are SGHAT and FQDESV (reference sequence). Trimming took 1 base from V and 0 from J, leaving 5 bases between them. CDR3 length: 14 residues. CDR3 amino acids: CASSLVVSTDTQYF. The CDR3 nucleotides are TGTGCCAGCAGCTTAGTCGTAAGCACAGATACGCAGTATTTT.

V gene TRBV6-2 or TRBV6-3 combines with J gene TRBJ2-3; 9 nucleotides line up with TRBD1. This CDR3 spans 16 amino acids. With V trimmed by 5 bases and J by 4 bases, 10 bases remained unmatched. Germline V gene lookup returns CDR1 MNHEY and CDR2 SVGEGT. Written as DNA, the CDR3 is TGTGCCAGCAGTCACAGGGGGCGCGTTATCCCAGATACGCAGTATTTT. This sequence encodes CASSHRGRVIPDTQYF.

V gene TRBV19 combines with J gene TRBJ2-7; 9 nucleotides agree with TRBD1. V lost 5 bases and J lost 3; bases outside the gene matches: 5. This CDR3 has 14 amino acids. Germline assignment: CDR1 LNHDA and CDR2 SQIVND (reference sequence). The CDR3 nucleotides read TGTGCCAGTAGTTATCCGGGACAGGGCTACGAGCAGTACTTC. As protein: CASSYPGQGYEQYF.

The chain is built from TRBV5-1 and TRBJ1-1, with D hard to call. CDR1 SGHRS and CDR2 YFSETQ come from the germline V gene. Trimming removed 0 bases from V and 6 bases from J, with 9 bases in between. The CDR3 is 13 amino acids. Written as DNA, the CDR3 is TGCGCCAGCAGCTTGGGGCACAGTGCTGAAGCTTTCTTT. This sequence encodes CASSLGHSAEAFF.

This clone was picked up one time. This sequence joins TRBV6-5 and TRBJ2-7; D is undetermined. The V end was cut by 6 bases, the J end by 7 bases, with 13 bases between. The CDR3 covers 12 residues. Germline CDR1 MNHEY, CDR2 SVGAGI. The DNA for the CDR3 is TGTGCCAGCAGCCAATTCGGGTCAGAGCAGTACTTC. Its translation: CASSQFGSEQYF.

The genes are TRBV5-6 and TRBJ2-7; 12 bases map to TRBD1. In germline, CDR1 is SGHDT, CDR2 YYEEEE. Unmatched junction bases numbered 12, after V lost 2 bases and J lost 12 bases. CDR3 length: 15 residues. CDR3 amino acids: CASSFSGTGGPSAYF. Written as DNA, the CDR3 is TGTGCCAGCAGCTTCTCAGGGACAGGGGGCCCTTCCGCGTACTTC.